This T cell receptor (beta chain) originates from a study of early T cells in non-severe SARS-CoV-2 infection. Study as a whole: The study sequenced bulk RNA from unsorted whole blood, with chains unpaired. Study results and limitations: Matching with VDJdb favored anti-spike CD8 responses (missing private and CD4 specificities).

The TCR library protocol was used to attach unique molecular identifiers. These identifiers were attached to individual cDNA molecules. TCRdb re-derived calls from the 5' RACE reads in MiXCR, one entry per CDR3 protein. The table has 87,000 or so distinct CDR3 sequences, 14% seen once. Only a few counts were recorded for this clonotype. Its antigen is still unknown. The specimen sequenced was whole blood. The receptor's source is an adult who was a healthcare worker with PCR-confirmed SARS-CoV-2 infection or an uninfected control (not recorded which).

The CDR3 DNA reads as TGTGCCAGCAGTTTAGGGGACAGGGACAACGAGCAGTACTTC. It is translated as CASSLGDRDNEQYF. This chain links TRBV28 with TRBJ2-7, with 9 bases that match TRBD1. Per germline, CDR1 MDHEN and CDR2 SYDVKM. This CDR3 comprises 14 residues. With V trimmed by 2 bases and J by 5 bases, 4 bases remained unmatched.